What follows are 26 T cell receptor beta chains derived from one specimen sequenced in a study of blood T cell dynamics during melanoma immunotherapy (dated by TCRdb to the early 2020s). Libraries came from the immunoSEQ multiplex PCR assay. TCRdb stores this immuneACCESS table with in-frame sequences only. Part of the clones is absent; in the studies checked, under half of the shortfall reflects unresolved V genes, and no reason is known for the rest. This sample holds 13,000 to 15,000 clones; 87% were observed only once. Approximately 7.8% of the sample is held by the ten biggest clonotypes. Taken with the paper, the label for time point translates to: week 3, after first cycle of checkpoint inhibitor. Sequenced here: blood, sampled from a patient treated with checkpoint blockade. All receptors derive from a human donor with melanoma.

The chain joins TRBV30 to TRBJ1-4; no clear D. Trimming took off 0 bases at V and 8 bases at J, with 13 bases between the two ends. The CDR3 has 14 residues. Germline V gene sequence: CDR1 GTSNPN, CDR2 SVGIG (reference sequence). CDR3 in DNA: TGTGCCTGGAGTGTAGGTAGGGTAGCGGAAAAACTGTTTTTT. Protein: CAWSVGRVAEKLFF.

The chain links TRBV25-1 to TRBJ1-2; unclear D gene. The V end lost 3 bases, the J end lost 3 bases, and 5 bases lay between the germline ends. The CDR3 spans 12 residues. Germline lookup yields CDR1 MGHDK and CDR2 SYGVNS. CDR3 in amino acids: CASSDSYYGYTF. CDR3 sequence (DNA): TGTGCCAGCAGTGACAGCTACTATGGCTACACCTTC.

The rearrangement joins TRBV12-5 to TRBJ2-1; TRBD2 aligns across 9 bases. The CDR3 consists of 15 residues. V dropped 1 base and J dropped 7; count of bases not matched to a gene: 5. CDR1 LGHNT and CDR2 FRNRAP come from the germline V gene. In nucleotides, the CDR3 is TGTGCTAGTGGTTTGGCTCCTAGCGGGAAGAATGAGCAGTTCTTC. Residues: CASGLAPSGKNEQFF.

The V gene is TRBV11-2, the J gene TRBJ1-1; D remains unclear. CDR3 length equals 13 residues. Germline values: CDR1 SGHAT, CDR2 FQNNGV. Trimming took off 0 bases at V and 8 bases at J, with 10 bases between the two ends. This CDR3 reads CASSLEKRTEAFF. The CDR3 DNA follows: TGTGCCAGCAGCTTAGAGAAGAGGACCGAAGCTTTCTTT.

This clone was detected only once. One end of the junction is discordant with germline, which a read error may explain. This sequence joins TRBV29-1 and TRBJ2-3; the D gene is possibly TRBD2 (7 bases). CDR3 length equals 14 residues. CDR1 is SQVTM and CDR2 is ANQGSEA in the germline V gene. In DNA form, the CDR3 reads TGCAGCGCTGAAGGGGGAGGGGATCCAGATACGCAGTATTTT. This translates into CSAEGGGDPDTQYF.

V and J are TRBV19 and TRBJ1-5, with D perhaps matching TRBD1 (6 bases). The V gene lost 3 bases and the J gene lost 0 bases, with 21 bases spanning the gap. The CDR3 sequence is 19 residues long. Germline V gene sequence: CDR1 LNHDA, CDR2 SQIVND (reference sequence). CDR3: CASSIRRPLGGHSNQPQHF. The DNA of the CDR3 is TGTGCCAGTAGTATCAGACGACCGCTTGGGGGACATAGCAATCAGCCCCAGCATTTT.

The V gene is TRBV11-3, the J gene TRBJ2-1; TRBD1 might be the D (6 bases). The CDR3 covers 16 residues. In germline, CDR1 is SGHNT, CDR2 YENEEA. The V gene lost 4 bases and the J gene lost 0 bases, with 13 bases spanning the gap. The CDR3 DNA reads TGTGCCAGCAGCTCCCGGGACACCGGCTCCTACAATGAGCAGTTCTTC. This codes for CASSSRDTGSYNEQFF.

This clone was counted once. J is TRBJ2-1 and V is TRBV11-3; TRBD2 matches at 9 bases. The CDR3 is 15 amino acids. Germline assignment: CDR1 SGHNT and CDR2 YENEEA. Unmatched junction bases numbered 4, after V lost 1 base and J lost 6 bases. The CDR3 protein is CASSLVAGVSNEQFF. The CDR3 bases are TGTGCCAGCAGCTTAGTAGCGGGAGTGAGCAATGAGCAGTTCTTC.

The chain carries TRBV5-5 and TRBJ2-3, with D uncertain. CDR3 length: 15 amino acids. CDR1 is SGHKS and CDR2 is YYEKEE in the germline V gene (reference sequence). V was pared by 4 bases and J by 1 base, with 13 bases between. The DNA for the CDR3 is TGTGCCAGCAGCCCCGACTTCTATCGCACAGATACGCAGTATTTT. Its protein product is CASSPDFYRTDTQYF.

This clone was seen a few times. V gene TRBV18 combines with J gene TRBJ1-2; D is unclear. The V and J ends lost 2 bases and 8 bases respectively, with 12 bases between them. The CDR3 totals 13 residues. Looked up from germline, CDR1 is KGHSH and CDR2 is LQKENI. The CDR3 bases are TGTGCCAGCTCACCAGGGCTAAACGAGGGCTACACCTTC. Translation: CASSPGLNEGYTF. The full variable domain, in which reference TRBV18 and TRBJ1-2 provide the parts outside the CDR3, is NAGVMQNPRHLVRRRGQEARLRCSPMKGHSHVYWYRQLPEEGLKFMVYLQKENIIDESGMPKERFSAEFPKEGPSILRIQQVVRGDSAAYFCASSPGLNEGYTFGSGTRLTVV.

CDR3 coding DNA: TGTGCCAGCAGCCCCCCGGACCGGTACACTGAAGCTTTCTTT. Protein product: CASSPPDRYTEAFF. The chain links TRBV5-4 to TRBJ1-1, with D unclear. CDR1 and CDR2 from the germline V gene are SGHNT and YYREEE (reference sequence). The CDR3 sequence is 14 residues long. Trimming took 4 bases from V and 3 from J, leaving 13 bases between them.

In this sample, this clone is medium-sized. V is TRBV4-1 and J is TRBJ2-7, with 9 nucleotides matching TRBD2. CDR3 size: 15 residues. Germline V gene sequence: CDR1 MGHRA, CDR2 YSYEKL. J lost 5 bases, V lost 4 bases, and 9 bases had no gene match. CDR3 bases: TGCGCCAGCAGCCTTATAGCGGGAGACATCCACGAGCAGTACTTC. Its translation: CASSLIAGDIHEQYF.

This chain's CDR3 is CASSHGLAGDYEQYF. CDR3 coding DNA: TGTGCCAGCAGCCACGGACTAGCGGGGGACTACGAGCAGTACTTC. V gene TRBV14 combines with J gene TRBJ2-7, with TRBD2 identical over 13 bases. This CDR3 has 15 amino acids. The J segment lost 3 bases and the V segment lost 3 bases, leaving 2 bases of the junction unmatched. CDR1 is SGHDN, CDR2 FVKESK, per germline.

The gene calls are TRBV19 and TRBJ1-1; D unclear. The CDR3 is 12 amino acids. From germline, CDR1 is LNHDA and CDR2 SQIVND (reference sequence). The ends were cut back, 7 bases at V and 1 base at J, with 7 bases in the middle. The CDR3 is CASNRGNTEAFF. The CDR3 nucleotides are TGTGCCAGTAACCGGGGGAACACTGAAGCTTTCTTT.

V is TRBV28 and J is TRBJ2-2; no definite D call. Germline loops: CDR1 MDHEN, CDR2 SYDVKM. This CDR3 contains 11 residues. V lost 3 bases, J lost 4 bases, and 0 bases lay in between. CDR3 region: CASSFTGELFF. In DNA form, the CDR3 reads TGTGCCAGCAGTTTCACCGGGGAGCTGTTTTTT.

This chain uses TRBV7-2 with TRBJ1-5, with D unresolved. The CDR3 length is 13 residues. Trimming took off 1 base at V and 4 bases at J, with 5 bases between the two ends. Germline lookup yields CDR1 SGHTA and CDR2 FQGNSA. In DNA form, the CDR3 reads TGTGCCAGCAGCTTAGGTTTGAATCAGCCCCAGCATTTT. The encoded protein is CASSLGLNQPQHF. Full variable domain (missing parts from reference TRBV7-2 and TRBJ1-5): GAGVSQSPSNKVTEKGKDVELRCDPISGHTALYWYRQSLGQGLEFLIYFQGNSAPDKSGLPSDRFSAERTGGSVSTLTIQRTQQEDSAVYLCASSLGLNQPQHFGDGTRLSIL.

The chain joins TRBV11-2 to TRBJ2-3; tentatively, D is TRBD2 (5 bases). V gave up 5 bases and J gave up 2 bases, with 8 bases separating them. Germline V gene lookup returns CDR1 SGHAT and CDR2 FQNNGV. The CDR3 spans 13 residues. The CDR3 DNA follows: TGTGCCAGCAGCCGAGGGAACACAGATACGCAGTATTTT. It encodes CASSRGNTDTQYF.

The V and J genes are TRBV7-2 and TRBJ1-2; D gene unclear. The germline V and J ends were trimmed by 1 base and 8 bases, with 5 bases remaining between them. The CDR3 spans 11 residues. The germline V gene encodes CDR1 SGHTA and CDR2 FQGNSA. CDR3 residues: CASSLEWGYTF. The CDR3 DNA reads as TGTGCCAGCAGCTTAGAATGGGGCTACACCTTC. The variable domain in full, completed from reference TRBV7-2 and TRBJ1-2, reads GAGVSQSPSNKVTEKGKDVELRCDPISGHTALYWYRQSLGQGLEFLIYFQGNSAPDKSGLPSDRFSAERTGGSVSTLTIQRTQQEDSAVYLCASSLEWGYTFGSGTRLTVV.

V is TRBV6-6 and J is TRBJ2-7; D perhaps matches TRBD2 (6 bases). The CDR3 loop spans 12 amino acids. V was trimmed by 5 bases and J by 9 bases, leaving 14 bases between them. The germline V gene encodes CDR1 MNHNY and CDR2 SVGAGI (reference sequence). The CDR3 reads CASSRGGRVQYF. The CDR3, as DNA: TGTGCCAGCAGTAGGGGAGGTCGAGTGCAGTACTTC.

The V and J genes are TRBV5-4 and TRBJ2-3; D gene uncertain. V was pared by 3 bases and J by 5 bases, with 16 bases between. CDR1 and CDR2 from the germline V gene are SGHNT and YYREEE (reference sequence). The CDR3 totals 15 residues. CDR3 coding DNA: TGTGCCAGCAGCTACCCAAGACGTGCAGGAGATACGCAGTATTTT. It is translated as CASSYPRRAGDTQYF.

The chain combines TRBV6-1 with TRBJ2-7; 10 bases align to TRBD1. V dropped 6 bases and J dropped 1; count of bases not matched to a gene: 3. Germline V gene lookup returns CDR1 MNHNS and CDR2 SASEGT. The CDR3 consists of 14 residues. The CDR3 here is CASRGQGRSYEQYF. In DNA, the CDR3 is TGTGCCAGCAGGGGACAGGGGCGTTCCTACGAGCAGTACTTC.

This chain joins TRBV6-5 and TRBJ2-7; TRBD1 is a possible D gene (6 bases). This CDR3 contains 13 residues. The germline CDR1 and CDR2 sequences are MNHEY and SVGAGI. V was cut by 2 bases and J by 7 bases, with 12 bases left in between. The CDR3 DNA sequence: TGTGCCAGCAGTTACCGGCAGGGGTGGGAGCAGTACTTC. It yields the protein CASSYRQGWEQYF.

The gene calls are TRBV9 and TRBJ2-1, with D tentatively TRBD1 (6 bases). Germline assignment: CDR1 SGDLS and CDR2 YYNGEE. This CDR3 is 16 amino acids long. V lost 3 bases to trimming and J lost 5 bases, with 18 bases between them. CDR3 protein: CASSAGNRARNNEQFF. DNA of the CDR3: TGTGCCAGCAGCGCTGGGAACAGGGCGAGGAACAATGAGCAGTTCTTC.

The chain is built from TRBV11-3 and TRBJ2-1, with TRBD2 identical over 13 bases. After removal of 4 bases from V and 11 bases from J, the junction contained 8 bases not matched to a gene. Per germline, CDR1 SGHNT and CDR2 YENEEA. The CDR3 sequence is 15 residues long. CDR3: CASSSGLAGDDKQFF. DNA for the CDR3: TGTGCCAGCAGCTCCGGACTAGCGGGAGACGATAAGCAGTTCTTC.

The rearrangement uses TRBV7-9 and TRBJ1-6, with a tentative D call TRBD1 (5 bases). The CDR3 loop spans 15 amino acids. V was shortened by 1 base and J by 6 bases, with 10 bases between the two germline ends. Germline V gene lookup returns CDR1 SEHNR and CDR2 FQNEAQ (reference sequence). This chain's CDR3 is CASSLDAGPNSPLHF. Here the CDR3 DNA reads TGTGCCAGCAGCTTAGATGCGGGACCTAATTCACCCCTCCACTTT.

The chain carries TRBV28 and TRBJ1-1; D possibly corresponds to TRBD1 (6 bases). V lost 9 bases and J lost 2, with 13 bases in between. Looked up from germline, CDR1 is MDHEN and CDR2 is SYDVKM. This CDR3 comprises 13 residues. The CDR3 reads CASTDSINTEAFF. The CDR3 bases are TGTGCCAGTACGGACAGTATCAACACTGAAGCTTTCTTT.